These 13 T cell receptor beta chains share one sample of origin, sequenced in a study of regulatory T cells in long-lasting Graves disease. Time point of the sample: newly diagnosed GD, antithyroid drugs for less than 3 months. PBMC RNA was the source of the TCR library. Arm-PCR of CDR3 regions and iRepertoire HTBI primers were used to build TCR beta libraries. TCRdb analysed the multiplex PCR reads with MiXCR anew, one entry per CDR3 protein. The top ten hold roughly an eighth of the sample, which has about 500,000 distinct CDR3 sequences, about a sixth seen once. The data were also submitted as part of a second study, on T cells in Graves' hyperthyroidism and ophthalmopathy.

The sequenced sample was peripheral blood mononuclear cells (PBMCs), obtained at new diagnosis, from a patient treated with antithyroid drugs. These receptors were obtained from a man aged 40-50 years with Graves disease.

This clonotype has a handful of counts. This chain links TRBV15 with TRBJ1-1; D is uncertain. The germline V gene encodes CDR1 LNHNV and CDR2 YYDKDF (reference sequence). The CDR3 is made up of 13 amino acids. V lost 0 bases and J lost 8, with 10 bases in between. The CDR3 DNA reads TGTGCCACCAGCAGAGATCGGGCCGACGAAGCTTTCTTT. Residues: CATSRDRADEAFF.

In this sample, this clonotype turned up many times. The V gene is TRBV30, the J gene TRBJ2-4; D gene unclear. This CDR3 is 13 amino acids long. Germline CDR1 GTSNPN, CDR2 SVGIG (reference sequence). Trimming cost V 2 bases and J 2 bases, with 7 bases left between them. Here the CDR3 reads CAWSSSSKNIQYF. CDR3 coding DNA: TGTGCCTGGAGTAGTTCCTCCAAAAACATTCAGTACTTC. Drawing the rest from reference TRBV30 and TRBJ2-4, the complete variable domain is SQTIHQWPATLVQPVGSPLSLECTVEGTSNPNLYWYRQAAGRGLQLLFYSVGIGQISSEVPQNLSASRPQDRQFILSSKKLLLSDSGFYLCAWSSSSKNIQYFGAGTRLSVL.

In its sample, this clonotype was seen many times. V usage is TRBV19 and J usage is TRBJ2-3, with TRBD2 identical over 8 bases. The CDR3 contains 17 residues. Germline V gene sequence: CDR1 LNHDA, CDR2 SQIVND (reference sequence). The junction had 12 bases not matched to a gene; V was cut back by 3 bases and J by 4 bases. Here the CDR3 DNA reads TGTGCCAGTAGTATCCACAGCAGCGGGAGACTTGCAGATACGCAGTATTTT. Encoded protein: CASSIHSSGRLADTQYF.

V and J are TRBV7-3 and TRBJ2-5; D tentatively reads TRBD1 or TRBD2 (5 bases each). Germline V CDR1 and CDR2: SGHTA, FQGTGA. The V end lost 5 bases, the J end lost 9 bases, and 22 bases lay between the germline ends. The CDR3 is 15 amino acids. The CDR3 sequence: CASSQGAGDSGAQYF. The CDR3 DNA reads TGTGCCAGCAGCCAAGGGGCCGGCGATTCCGGGGCCCAGTACTTC. Based on the CDR3 plus reference TRBV7-3 and TRBJ2-5, the full variable domain is GAGVSQTPSNKVTEKGKYVELRCDPISGHTALYWYRQSLGQGPEFLIYFQGTGAADDSGLPNDRFFAVRPEGSVSTLKIQRTERGDSAVYLCASSQGAGDSGAQYFGPGTRLLVL.

This clonotype came up many times. This chain connects TRBV7-8 to TRBJ1-1, with D unclear. Between the trimmed V and J ends, which lost 1 base and 1 base, there was a span of 10 bases. In germline, CDR1 is SGHVS, CDR2 FQNEAQ. The CDR3 length is 15 residues. The CDR3 sequence is CASSLVDTSNTEAFF. The CDR3 coding sequence is TGTGCCAGCAGCTTAGTTGATACCTCGAACACTGAAGCTTTCTTT.

This clonotype was counted many times. The chain uses TRBV20-1 and TRBJ2-7, with TRBD2 matching over 7 bases. The CDR3 extends over 14 amino acids. Germline V CDR1 and CDR2: DFQATT, SNEGSKA (reference sequence). V gave up 0 bases and J gave up 0 bases; unmatched junction bases: 2. CDR3 nucleotide sequence: TGCAGTGCTAGAGAGGGACTACTCTCCTACGAGCAGTACTTC. Protein product: CSAREGLLSYEQYF.

This clonotype has a count of ten or more. The genes are TRBV2 and TRBJ2-7; 8 nucleotides agree with TRBD2. V shed 4 bases and J 2 bases; nucleotides not matched to a gene: 7. This CDR3 has 15 residues. Germline V gene data show CDR1 as SNHLY and CDR2 as FYNNEI. The CDR3 DNA is TGTGCCAGCAGTGTATCGGGAGGGGCACCCTACGAGCAGTACTTC. As protein: CASSVSGGAPYEQYF.

As to this clonotype: A much more abundant neighbour one base away suggests this may be a read error. V and J are TRBV28 and TRBJ1-2, with D possibly being TRBD1 (6 bases). The germline V gene has CDR1 MDHEN and CDR2 SYDVKM. The CDR3 totals 14 residues. The CDR3 spells CASNLQGTNYGHTF. The DNA for the CDR3 is TGTGCCAGCAACCTACAGGGCACTAACTATGGCCACACCTTC.

This clonotype was seen ten or more times. The rearrangement joins TRBV2 to TRBJ2-2; 7 nucleotides align to TRBD2. The CDR3 sequence is 14 residues long. V trimming: 7 bases; J trimming: 4 bases; junction bases outside the gene matches: 6. In germline, CDR1 is SNHLY, CDR2 FYNNEI. CDR3 sequence (DNA): TGTGCCAGCAAAGGACTAGTGGGCACCGGGGAGCTGTTTTTT. This encodes CASKGLVGTGELFF.

Many counts were recorded for this clonotype. This chain links TRBV28 with TRBJ2-4; 11 bases align to TRBD1. V lost 3 bases, J lost 1 base, and 11 bases stayed unmatched. Germline loops: CDR1 MDHEN, CDR2 SYDVKM. This CDR3 has 19 residues. DNA of the CDR3: TGTGCCAGCAGTTTTTTGGACAGGGGGCGAAAGGTGGCCAAAAACATTCAGTACTTC. Translated: CASSFLDRGRKVAKNIQYF. The variable domain in full, completed from reference TRBV28 and TRBJ2-4, reads DVKVTQSSRYLVKRTGEKVFLECVQDMDHENMFWYRQDPGLGLRLIYFSYDVKMKEKGDIPEGYSVSREKKERFSLILESASTNQTSMYLCASSFLDRGRKVAKNIQYFGAGTRLSVL.

In its sample, this clonotype was seen many times. DNA for the CDR3: TGCGCCAGCAGCCGGGACAGGGGCAGCTACGAGCAGTACTTC. Protein sequence: CASSRDRGSYEQYF. The chain is built from TRBV5-1 and TRBJ2-7; 10 bases align to TRBD1. The CDR3 consists of 14 residues. Per the germline V gene, CDR1 is SGHRS and CDR2 is YFSETQ. The V and J ends lost 4 bases and 3 bases, in that order; junction bases with no gene match: 4.

This clonotype was seen ten or more times. The CDR3 is CSARDGLAGVYEQYF. The CDR3 nucleotides read TGCAGTGCTAGAGATGGGCTAGCGGGAGTCTACGAGCAGTACTTC. The J gene is TRBJ2-7, the V gene TRBV20-1, with 10 positions matching TRBD2. The CDR3 has 15 amino acids. The germline V gene has CDR1 DFQATT and CDR2 SNEGSKA (reference sequence). V lost 0 bases and J lost 3; bases outside the gene matches: 5.

This clonotype was observed many times. The chain couples TRBV2 to TRBJ1-6, with a tentative D call TRBD1 (6 bases). Germline values: CDR1 SNHLY, CDR2 FYNNEI. Trimming took 6 bases from V and 5 from J, leaving 11 bases between them. This CDR3 is built from 14 residues. The CDR3 region is CASRDSLNNSPLHF. The CDR3 DNA reads as TGTGCCAGCAGGGACAGCCTTAATAATTCACCCCTCCACTTT.